This TCR beta chain is drawn from a study of low-dose radiotherapy and immunotherapy resistance in tumors. The time point here: after trial treatment. Treatment noted: LDRT plus nivolumab, ipilimumab, low-dose cyclophosphamide and aspirin (RACIN trial). Looked up from germline, CDR1 is DFQATT and CDR2 is SNEGSKA (reference sequence). Trimming at V came to 3 bases and at J to 6 bases, leaving 8 bases not matched to a gene. The CDR3 runs to 15 residues. Ten or more counts support this clonotype. Primers used for first-strand cDNA, a TRAV- and TRBV-specific set, covered both alpha and beta chains. With a V-primer adapter and a constant-region primer, TCRs were amplified for approximately 19 PCR cycles. TCRdb ran MiXCR on the reads and lists one entry per CDR3 protein. The sample contains under 75,000 distinct CDR3 sequences, 20% to 25% of which appear only once.

Sequenced material: PBMCs, taken after low-dose radiotherapy plus immunotherapy. The gene calls are TRBV20-1 and TRBJ1-5, with 10 bases fitting TRBD1. The sequence derives from a male donor with prostate cancer. CDR3: CSARDRDRGSQPQHF. The CDR3 nucleotides read TGCAGTGCTAGGGACCGGGACAGGGGTAGTCAGCCCCAGCATTTT.